These 16 T cell receptor beta chains came from one sample sequenced in a study of cytomegalovirus exposure and HLA in healthy donors. 13 Jbeta primers and 60 Vbeta primers were used for the PCR. Assay used: immunoSEQ multiplex PCR; TCRdb lists only in-frame clones, some missing. The table includes 140,000 to 150,000 clones, 70% to 80% detected once. Sequencing was performed on PBMCs. These receptors were taken from a woman in her sixties or seventies in good health and CMV-seropositive.

This clone was counted once. The gene calls are TRBV7-9 and TRBJ2-2; D unresolved. Trimming took 5 bases from V and 4 from J, leaving 5 bases between them. The CDR3 sequence is 12 residues long. Germline V gene sequence: CDR1 SEHNR, CDR2 FQNEAQ (reference sequence). The CDR3: CASSPVTGELFF. The CDR3 bases are TGTGCCAGCAGCCCCGTCACCGGGGAGCTGTTTTTT.

This clone was found once. Other DNA sequences from this sample encode an identical CDR3 as well. The V and J genes are TRBV29-1 and TRBJ2-7; TRBD2 matches at 7 bases. CDR1 and CDR2 (germline): SQVTM, ANQGSEA. This CDR3 has 11 residues. After removal of 4 bases from V and 4 bases from J, the junction contained 1 base not matched to a gene. CDR3 nucleotide sequence: TGCAGCGTTGGGGAGGGGTACGAGCAGTACTTC. It yields the protein CSVGEGYEQYF.

This chain joins TRBV9 and TRBJ2-7, with D possibly TRBD2 on 6 matching bases. From germline, CDR1 is SGDLS and CDR2 YYNGEE. Trimming took off 3 bases at V and 5 bases at J, with 15 bases between the two ends. The length of the CDR3 is 14 residues. The CDR3, as DNA: TGTGCCAGCAGCGCGGGACTGAGCTGGGACGAGCAGTACTTC. This translates into CASSAGLSWDEQYF.

This clone was seen more than once but under ten times. The V and J genes are TRBV2 and TRBJ1-5; TRBD1 matches at 7 bases. Germline CDR1 SNHLY, CDR2 FYNNEI. J lost 3 bases, V lost 5 bases, and 7 bases had no gene match. This CDR3 region has 15 residues. The CDR3 region has the DNA TGTGCCAGCAGTTTGGAGGGGGCCTACAATCAGCCCCAGCATTTT. Residues: CASSLEGAYNQPQHF.

The chain employs TRBV28 and TRBJ1-1, with 7 nucleotides matching TRBD1. The V segment lost 5 bases and the J segment 4 bases; nucleotides outside the gene matches: 7. The germline V gene has CDR1 MDHEN and CDR2 SYDVKM. This CDR3 region has 14 residues. The CDR3 DNA sequence: TGTGCCAGCAGTACCACTCAGGGGGGCACTGAAGCTTTCTTT. Residues: CASSTTQGGTEAFF.

Only one count was recorded for this clone. V usage is TRBV7-8 and J usage is TRBJ2-2; perhaps TRBD1 as D (5 bases). Trimming took 1 base from V and 0 from J, leaving 9 bases between them. The CDR3 spans 16 residues. Germline V gene data show CDR1 as SGHVS and CDR2 as FQNEAQ. The CDR3 is CASSLVDSSNTGELFF. CDR3 DNA: TGTGCCAGCAGCTTAGTTGACAGTTCGAACACCGGGGAGCTGTTTTTT.

CDR3 nucleotides: TGTGCCTGGGCAGGGGGCTCTAGCAATCAGCCCCAGCATTTT. Protein product: CAWAGGSSNQPQHF. The chain links TRBV30 to TRBJ1-5, with 8 nucleotides matching TRBD1. The CDR3 runs 14 residues. Trimming took 5 bases from V and 0 from J; bases not matched to a gene: 3. CDR1 and CDR2 (germline): GTSNPN, SVGIG (reference sequence).

The rearrangement uses TRBV5-1 and TRBJ2-7; D gene ambiguous. CDR1 SGHRS and CDR2 YFSETQ come from the germline V gene. The CDR3 consists of 13 residues. The V and J ends lost 2 bases and 1 base respectively, with 7 bases between them. In DNA form, the CDR3 reads TGCGCCAGCAGCTTTGACACGTCCTACGAGCAGTACTTC. It is translated as CASSFDTSYEQYF.

The chain recombines TRBV19 with TRBJ2-7; D possibly corresponds to TRBD1 (5 bases). V lost 3 bases, J lost 4 bases, and 13 bases lay in between. The germline CDR1 and CDR2 sequences are LNHDA and SQIVND (reference sequence). The CDR3 totals 14 residues. CDR3 nucleotides: TGTGCCAGTAGTATGGAAGACAGACCTTACGAGCAGTACTTC. Protein sequence: CASSMEDRPYEQYF.

V is TRBV7-3 and J is TRBJ2-1; D unclear. This CDR3 contains 12 residues. The V gene's germline CDR1 is SGHTA and CDR2 FQGTGA. Trimming pared 5 bases from V and 6 bases from J, leaving 8 bases between. The CDR3 sequence is CASSLDLNEQFF. The CDR3 nucleotides are TGTGCCAGCAGCCTAGACCTCAATGAGCAGTTCTTC.

The chain has TRBV28 and TRBJ2-7; 8 bases are a match to TRBD1. This CDR3 has 13 residues. Germline trimming cut 3 bases from V and 6 bases from J; bases unmatched to any gene: 4. Germline V gene sequence: CDR1 MDHEN, CDR2 SYDVKM. Here the CDR3 DNA reads TGTGCCAGCAGTTTTCAACAGGGGGGCGAGCAGTACTTC. Amino acids: CASSFQQGGEQYF.

This clone was counted only a few times. The chain couples TRBV28 to TRBJ1-5; D remains ambiguous. The germline V gene has CDR1 MDHEN and CDR2 SYDVKM. Trimming removed 8 bases at V and 0 bases at J, with 11 bases between. The CDR3 covers 14 residues. The CDR3 nucleotides read TGTGCCAGCTGTGCAGGCTATAGCAATCAGCCCCAGCATTTT. Translating it yields CASCAGYSNQPQHF.

The gene calls are TRBV10-3 and TRBJ2-3, with a possible D match to TRBD1 (6 bases). With 1 base removed from V and 1 base from J, the gap between germline ends came to 9 bases. Germline loops: CDR1 ENHRY, CDR2 SYGVKD. The CDR3 is made up of 15 amino acids. The CDR3 loop is CAISELGAGTDTQYF. The CDR3 bases are TGTGCCATCAGTGAGTTGGGGGCGGGCACAGATACGCAGTATTTT.

The chain links TRBV30 to TRBJ1-2, with a weak D call TRBD1 (6 bases). V was trimmed by 0 bases and J by 5 bases, leaving 13 bases between them. The germline CDR1 and CDR2 sequences are GTSNPN and SVGIG (reference sequence). The CDR3 has 14 amino acids. The CDR3 bases are TGTGCCTGGAGTGTACAGGGTGGGGGTTATGGCTACACCTTC. Encoded protein: CAWSVQGGGYGYTF.

This chain joins TRBV7-8 and TRBJ1-2, with a weak D call TRBD1 (5 bases). This CDR3 is built from 13 residues. Germline V lookup: CDR1 SGHVS, CDR2 FQNEAQ. Trimming removed 0 bases from V and 7 bases from J, with 9 bases in between. The CDR3 coding sequence is TGTGCCAGCAGCTTAGCCGACAGTCGTGGCTACACCTTC. Amino acids: CASSLADSRGYTF. Full variable domain (rest looked up from reference TRBV7-8 and TRBJ1-2): GAGVSQSPRYKVAKRGQDVALRCDPISGHVSLFWYQQALGQGPEFLTYFQNEAQLDKSGLPSDRFFAERPEGSVSTLKIQRTQQEDSAVYLCASSLADSRGYTFGSGTRLTVV.

The V and J genes are TRBV2 and TRBJ1-3, with 9 bases fitting TRBD1. From germline, CDR1 is SNHLY and CDR2 FYNNEI. J lost 4 bases, V lost 3 bases, and 10 bases had no gene match. This CDR3 is built from 17 residues. Written as DNA, the CDR3 is TGTGCCAGCAGTGAGTGGGGGGACAGGGTGTCCGGAAACACCATATATTTT. This encodes CASSEWGDRVSGNTIYF.